This T cell receptor beta chain derives from a study of a mutant IDH1 vaccine in newly diagnosed glioma. Looking at the study overall: Across weeks 1, 3, 5, 7, 11, 15, 19 and 23, patients received a vaccination each time, eight in all. Vaccines were first given 4-6 weeks after radiotherapy alone, or with temozolomide cycles.

This clone was found a few times. Its specificity is unknown. Study-level findings and limits: Around 93% of patients showed vaccine-induced immune responses across multiple MHC alleles.

Germline V gives CDR1 MDHEN, CDR2 SYDVKM. The CDR3 is made up of 17 amino acids. The germline V and J ends were trimmed by 7 bases and 0 bases, with 16 bases remaining between them. Profiled with immunoSEQ multiplex PCR; TCRdb holds only in-frame clones, not every one. The sample lists almost 30,000 clones, about 90% occurring once. The time point: week 5, during vaccination. It was 300 ug of mutant IDH1 20-mer peptide that made up each vaccine dose, given with topical imiquimod. Patients carried new grade 3 or 4 IDH1-mutant astrocytomas lacking nuclear ATRX. This chain joins TRBV28 and TRBJ2-6; weak D call: TRBD1 (5 bases). Sequences were derived from peripheral blood mononuclear cells (PBMCs), sampled from a glioma patient whose treatment included an IDH1 peptide vaccine. The clonotype was recovered from a woman in her forties with glioma. Some clones in this sample may be carry-over from other donors' samples. The CDR3 reads CASTISGSYSGANVLTF. CDR3 in DNA: TGTGCCAGCACCATCTCAGGGTCTTACTCTGGGGCCAACGTCCTGACTTTC. The full variable domain, with the rest looked up from reference TRBV28 and TRBJ2-6, is DVKVTQSSRYLVKRTGEKVFLECVQDMDHENMFWYRQDPGLGLRLIYFSYDVKMKEKGDIPEGYSVSREKKERFSLILESASTNQTSMYLCASTISGSYSGANVLTFGAGSRLTVL.